Listed below are T cell receptor beta chains from one sample, sequenced in a study of cytotoxic CD8 clonotypes in ibrutinib-treated CLL. The method was immunoSEQ multiplex PCR; TCRdb's version includes in-frame clones alone and lacks a portion of them. The sample lists 95,000 to 100,000 clones, approximately 78% occurring once. The input for sequencing was PBMCs, taken after 12 months of ibrutinib treatment. The receptor set was obtained from a human donor with chronic lymphocytic leukemia. Each CDR3 is given with its conserved first and last residue. A D gene is named only where the DNA matches it firmly. Clone size is not always given. Where it is, it says once, few, many or a class for expanded clones.

j_call d_call clone_size v_call cdr3_nt cdr3_aa
TRBJ2-2 TRBD1 - TRBV2 TGTGCCAGCAGAACAGGGGGCGTCAGAACCAACACCGGGGAGCTGTTTTTT CASRTGGVRTNTGELFF
TRBJ1-1 TRBD1 - TRBV18 TGTGCCAGCTCGACAGGGGTGGGGAACACTGAAGCTTTCTTT CASSTGVGNTEAFF
TRBJ2-1 - - TRBV6-1 TGTGCCAGCAGTGAAGATCTAGCCCTCAATGAGCAGTTCTTC CASSEDLALNEQFF
TRBJ2-1 TRBD1 - TRBV19 TGTGCCAGTAGTGTGGACAGGGCGAACTCCTACAATGAGCAGTTCTTC CASSVDRANSYNEQFF
TRBJ2-1 - once TRBV29-1 TGCAGCCACGTGATACGGGCCTACAATGAGCAGTTCTTC CSHVIRAYNEQFF
TRBJ2-5 - once TRBV18 TGTGCCAGCTCACCAGGGGCGCTGGAGACCCAGTACTTC CASSPGALETQYF
TRBJ2-3 - - TRBV4-2 TGTGCCAGCAGCCAAGAAGCGACCGGGGGTAGAACAGATACGCAGTATTTT CASSQEATGGRTDTQYF
TRBJ1-2 - - TRBV5-4 TGTGCCAGCAGCCCGACGGATCCTAACTATGGCTACACCTTC CASSPTDPNYGYTF
TRBJ2-7 - - TRBV14 TGTGCCAGCAGCCCCCGGAGGGGGCACCCCCTAATCGAGCAGTACTTC CASSPRRGHPLIEQYF
TRBJ1-1 - - TRBV5-6 TGTGCCAGCAGCTCCGGGATGGGGTATACTGAAGCTTTCTTT CASSSGMGYTEAFF
TRBJ2-7 TRBD2 - TRBV5-1 TGCGCCAGCAGTCAAGCCCCCAGCGGGGCTTCCTACGAGCAGTACTTC CASSQAPSGASYEQYF
TRBJ2-1 - - TRBV30 TGTGCCTGGCGTGCCCGGACAGCAGGGAGGGGGCCCTATGAGCAGTTCTTC CAWRARTAGRGPYEQFF
TRBJ2-5 - - TRBV7-2 TGTGCCAGCAGCCCACGGGTCCCGGGGACCCAGTACTTC CASSPRVPGTQYF
TRBJ2-3 TRBD2 - TRBV9 TGTGCCAGCAGCGTAGATCCTGGGCGGGGGAGCACAGATACGCAGTATTTT CASSVDPGRGSTDTQYF
TRBJ2-1 - - TRBV10-1 TGCGCCAGCAGTGACAGGAGGGGCAATGAGCAGTTCTTC CASSDRRGNEQFF
TRBJ1-3 TRBD1 - TRBV14 TGTGCCAGCAGCCAAGATCCCGGCAGGGGGACGGACACCATATATTTT CASSQDPGRGTDTIYF
TRBJ1-3 - - TRBV6-5 TGTGCCAGCAGTGCGGCGGGAAACTCTGGAAACACCATATATTTT CASSAAGNSGNTIYF
TRBJ1-5 TRBD1 - TRBV6-5 TGTGCCAGCAGTCCAGACAGGGATCAGCCCCAGCATTTT CASSPDRDQPQHF
TRBJ1-1 - - TRBV7-2 TGTGCCAGCAGCTTACGCCATGGGGGCGGGCCTGAAGCTTTCTTT CASSLRHGGGPEAFF
TRBJ2-7 - - TRBV5-1 TGCGCCAGCAGCTTTACAGGTTCAAGCTCCTACGAGCAGTACTTC CASSFTGSSSYEQYF
TRBJ1-2 - - TRBV5-6 TGTGCCAGCAGCTTGGGGTTAGCGGGTGCTAACTATGGCTACACCTTC CASSLGLAGANYGYTF
TRBJ1-1 - few TRBV30 TGTGCCTGGAGTACAGACACTGAAGCTTTCTTT CAWSTDTEAFF
TRBJ1-1 - few TRBV5-1 TGCGCCAGCAGCTTAATAGGGGGGACTGAAGCTTTCTTT CASSLIGGTEAFF
TRBJ2-7 - - TRBV2 TGTGCCAGCAGTGACTTAGGACCCCCGAGGGTCGCGGGGGAGCAGTACTTC CASSDLGPPRVAGEQYF
TRBJ1-3 - - TRBV2 TGTGCCAGCAGTGAAAGGAGCCCCCAGTCCCGAAACACCATATATTTT CASSERSPQSRNTIYF
TRBJ1-5 - - TRBV23-1 TGCGACCGCCCCTACGATCAGCCCCAGCATTTT CDRPYDQPQHF
TRBJ2-4 TRBD2 once TRBV9 TGTGCCAGCAGCGATTCGGCGGGGGGCCAAAACATTCAGTACTTC CASSDSAGGQNIQYF
TRBJ2-2 TRBD2 - TRBV5-1 TGCGCCAGCAGCTTCGGACTAGCGGGGGTGACACGGAACACCGGGGAGCTGTTTTTT CASSFGLAGVTRNTGELFF
TRBJ1-1 TRBD1 - TRBV25-1 TGTGCCAGCACCCCACGGCCCCGACAGGGGGCGAGAACTGAAGCTTTCTTT CASTPRPRQGARTEAFF
TRBJ1-6 - - TRBV7-2 TGTGCCAGCAGCTTAACTCTCAGGGACTCTTCTTCCCAACTCCACTTT CASSLTLRDSSSQLHF